The 8 T cell receptor beta chains below come from one sample, sequenced in a study of blood T cell repertoires in COVID-19. Measured with immunoSEQ multiplex PCR; TCRdb has only the in-frame clones, and not every one. The sample includes 270,000 or so clones, nearly 90% of them seen just once. The sample taken for sequencing was peripheral blood. The receptors were gathered from a woman aged 30 to 39 with COVID-19, enrolled during active disease.

The chain combines TRBV4-1 with TRBJ1-3; TRBD1 agrees at 10 bases. Germline trimming cut 3 bases from V and 8 bases from J; bases unmatched to any gene: 10. Per the germline V gene, CDR1 is MGHRA and CDR2 is YSYEKL. The CDR3 sequence is 16 residues long. The CDR3 nucleotides are TGCGCCAGCAGCCACGTTCCGTCCGGGACAGGGGACACCATATATTTT. It is translated as CASSHVPSGTGDTIYF.

The genes are TRBV9 and TRBJ2-1, with D possibly being TRBD2 (5 bases). Per the germline V gene, CDR1 is SGDLS and CDR2 is YYNGEE. The V gene lost 4 bases and the J gene lost 7 bases, with 12 bases spanning the gap. CDR3 length: 13 residues. This chain's CDR3 is CASSPSPGNEQFF. The CDR3 DNA follows: TGTGCCAGCAGCCCCAGTCCGGGGAATGAGCAGTTCTTC.

This clone was seen only once. The rearrangement joins TRBV19 to TRBJ1-5, with 7 bases lining up with TRBD1. The germline V gene encodes CDR1 LNHDA and CDR2 SQIVND (reference sequence). This CDR3 region has 18 residues. The junction had 14 bases not matched to a gene; V was cut back by 4 bases and J by 2 bases. DNA of the CDR3: TGTGCCAGTAGTACTAGGGACAGTGGGGTCCGCCGCAATCAGCCCCAGCATTTT. Translating gives CASSTRDSGVRRNQPQHF. Based on the CDR3 plus reference TRBV19 and TRBJ1-5, the full variable domain is DGGITQSPKYLFRKEGQNVTLSCEQNLNHDAMYWYRQDPGQGLRLIYYSQIVNDFQKGDIAEGYSVSREKKESFPLTVTSAQKNPTAFYLCASSTRDSGVRRNQPQHFGDGTRLSIL.

J is TRBJ1-5 and V is TRBV10-1; 9 bases agree with TRBD1. Germline CDR1 and CDR2: WNHNN and SYGVQD (reference sequence). The CDR3 is made up of 17 amino acids. V lost 3 bases, J lost 2 bases, and 8 bases stayed unmatched. CDR3 protein: CASSECWTGDGNQPQHF. CDR3 in DNA: TGCGCCAGCAGTGAATGTTGGACAGGGGACGGCAATCAGCCCCAGCATTTT.

This clone was seen a handful of times. The rearrangement uses TRBV24-1 and TRBJ2-3, with D possibly being TRBD2 (5 bases). This CDR3 is 18 amino acids long. CDR1 is KGHDR and CDR2 is SFDVKD in the germline V gene. V lost 9 bases and J lost 5, with 29 bases in between. CDR3 in amino acids: CATGAEFRLIGGIDTQYF. CDR3 bases: TGTGCCACCGGAGCGGAATTTCGCTTAATCGGAGGTATAGATACGCAGTATTTT.

The V call is TRBV6-5, the J call TRBJ1-2; D perhaps matches TRBD1 (6 bases). Per the germline V gene, CDR1 is MNHEY and CDR2 is SVGAGI. Trimming removed 2 bases from V and 8 bases from J, with 18 bases in between. This CDR3 comprises 15 residues. CDR3 residues: CASSYGGADTKGYTF. Written as DNA, the CDR3 is TGTGCCAGCAGTTACGGGGGGGCTGATACGAAAGGCTACACCTTC.

This clone was counted once. CDR3 bases: TGTGCCAGCAGTTTCTCGGGCCAAGAGACCCAGTACTTC. It yields the protein CASSFSGQETQYF. The chain carries TRBV27 and TRBJ2-5; D unclear. This CDR3 spans 13 amino acids. V was trimmed by 3 bases and J by 1 base, leaving 6 bases between them. Germline V gene sequence: CDR1 MNHEY, CDR2 SMNVEV (reference sequence).

The chain carries TRBV21-1 and TRBJ1-6; the table assigns TRBD1, which was not confirmed against the DNA. TRBV21-1 is tagged as a pseudogene. The CDR3 length is 19 residues. The chain's CDR3 is CASISTPRFATGERSPLHF. CDR3 DNA sequence: TGTGCCAGCATCAGCACGCCCCGATTTGCTACAGGGGAGCGGTCACCCCTCCACTTT.